This TCR beta chain was recorded in a study of blood T cell repertoires in COVID-19 (dated by TCRdb to the early 2020s). Context from the whole study: The collaborator samples originated in the United States, Italy and Spain and spanned the acute and convalescent phases of COVID-19. The material from the prospective study consisted of cDNA or gDNA derived from T cells, B-cell-depleted T cells, or PBMCs. Subjects who had been exposed to COVID-19, were actively infected with it, or had recovered from it provided the deeply sampled blood TCRbeta repertoires that made up the dataset. The repertoires were released in a freely available public database intended as a resource for research on the immune response to SARS-CoV-2. The samples were drawn from two sources: the first 160 participants of the ongoing ImmuneRACE study, and some 1,300 subjects contributed by 6 global collaborators. Sample metadata almost always included a de-identified subject ID, COVID-19 status, age in years and sex. HLA class I and class II types, where available, came from metadata supplied by the sample provider rather than from assay-based typing.

Summary of the overall study and its limitations: How much clinical and demographic metadata was included differed by source and by participant, and the metadata was provided uncurated.

In the prospective study, participants were roughly 18 to 89 years old, resided in approximately 22 geographic areas of the United States, and were enrolled through a virtual design. In the prospective study, participants were assigned to cohorts based on the clinical history participants reported in a screening survey and a study questionnaire. Exposed participants had been in contact with someone with a PCR-confirmed or clinician-diagnosed COVID-19 case within 2 weeks of study entry. Each participant in the prospective study had whole blood, serum and a nasopharyngeal or oropharyngeal swab collected by mobile phlebotomists. Over an approximately 2-month period, participants in the prospective study had the option of providing additional blood draws and questionnaires. Before DNA extraction, blood samples from the prospective study were shipped at room temperature or frozen. The germline V gene sets CDR1 to KGHDR and CDR2 to SFDVKD. V gives up 2 bases and J gives up 1 base, and the segment between their germline ends measures 20 bases. From the cysteine up to the phenylalanine, the CDR3 has a length of 19 residues. The kept DNA is CDR3 alone, 57 bases in frame from the first base.

In this sample, this clone turned up once. The specificity of this receptor is unknown. No base quality information exists; no much larger clone differs at one position. TCRbeta CDR3 regions were amplified from genomic DNA by means of the immunoSEQ Assay, a bias-controlled multiplex PCR. The authors' pipeline ran thus. The number of nucleated cells in each sample was estimated from the amplification of reference gene primers within the assay. To quantify the absolute abundance of each unique TCRbeta CDR3 rearrangement, sequence reads were collapsed and filtered. For each sample, productive Simpson clonality was calculated as the square root of Simpson's diversity index across productive rearrangements. This immuneACCESS table, as held by TCRdb, lists in-frame sequences with V and J called but not all clones. Of the missing ones, under half trace to an unresolved V gene in checked studies; the others have no known cause. That table gives V, J and clone size, and the DNA gave D and trimming. The sample table records 200,000 to 250,000 clones; 86% of these occur just once. About 4% of the sample is in the top ten clones.

Recombination joined TRBV24-1 with TRBJ2-1, with no D gene named confidently. The sequence was collected from a woman aged 25 to 39 who had been exposed to COVID-19. Sequences were obtained from PBMCs or T cells enriched from blood (not recorded which). In nucleotides, the sequence is TGTGCCACCAGTGATTCCGGCTCGAACAGCCCAAGGTCCTACAATGAGCAGTTCTTC. Its protein product is CATSDSGSNSPRSYNEQFF.